This T cell receptor (beta chain) was documented in a study of blood T cell repertoires in COVID-19. As for the study in general: Acute and convalescent COVID-19 specimens originated in the United States, Italy and Spain. PBMCs, B-cell-depleted T cells, or T cells provided the cDNA or gDNA that made up the material.

Source study methods: Estimated nucleated cell counts came from reference gene primer amplification. TCRdb's copy holds only in-frame clones and misses some; the assay was immunoSEQ multiplex PCR. That table is the source of V, J and clone size, and D and trimming were worked out from the DNA. The sample consists of more than 80,000 clones, under 85% of them appearing once. Deletions cut 6 bases from V and 0 bases from J, with 14 bases between. CDR1 and CDR2 from the germline V gene are SNHLY and FYNNEI. This CDR3 spans 15 amino acids. This TCR was recovered from a woman aged 65 to 85 with acute or convalescent COVID-19. This chain joins TRBV2 and TRBJ1-1; the D gene is possibly TRBD1 (6 bases). Sequenced material: peripheral blood. DNA for the CDR3: TGTGCCAGCAGGGCTAACAGGGTTATGAACACTGAAGCTTTCTTT. This codes for CASRANRVMNTEAFF.